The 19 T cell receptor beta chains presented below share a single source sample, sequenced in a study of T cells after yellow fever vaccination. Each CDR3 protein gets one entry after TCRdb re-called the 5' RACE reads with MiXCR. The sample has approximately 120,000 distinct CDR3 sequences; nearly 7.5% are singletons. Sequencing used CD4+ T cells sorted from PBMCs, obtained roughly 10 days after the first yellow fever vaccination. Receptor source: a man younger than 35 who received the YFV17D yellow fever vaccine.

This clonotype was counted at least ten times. CDR3: CASSLIGENYEQYF. The DNA of the CDR3 is TGCGCCAGCAGCTTGATAGGGGAAAACTACGAGCAGTACTTC. J is TRBJ2-7 and V is TRBV5-1, with a possible D match to TRBD1 (5 bases). The germline CDR1 and CDR2 sequences are SGHRS and YFSETQ. Trimming stripped 1 base from V and 3 bases from J, with 11 bases between. There are 14 residues in the CDR3.

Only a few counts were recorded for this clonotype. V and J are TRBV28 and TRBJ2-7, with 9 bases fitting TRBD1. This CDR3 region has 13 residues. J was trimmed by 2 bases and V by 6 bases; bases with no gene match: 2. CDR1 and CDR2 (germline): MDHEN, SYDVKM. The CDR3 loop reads CASRGQGTYEQYV. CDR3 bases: TGTGCCAGCAGGGGACAGGGCACCTACGAGCAGTACGTC.

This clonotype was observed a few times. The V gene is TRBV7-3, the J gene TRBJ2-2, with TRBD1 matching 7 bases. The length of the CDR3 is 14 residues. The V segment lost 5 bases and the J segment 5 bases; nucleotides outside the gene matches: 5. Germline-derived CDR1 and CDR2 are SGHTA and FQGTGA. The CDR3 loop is CASSPGQPTGELFF. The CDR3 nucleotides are TGTGCCAGCAGCCCGGGACAGCCAACCGGGGAGCTGTTTTTT.

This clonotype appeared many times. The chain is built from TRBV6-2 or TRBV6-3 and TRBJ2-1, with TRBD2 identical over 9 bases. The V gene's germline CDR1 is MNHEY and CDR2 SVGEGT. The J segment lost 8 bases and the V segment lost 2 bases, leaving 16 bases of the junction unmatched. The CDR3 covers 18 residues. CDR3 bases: TGTGCCAGCAGTTACCCTAATAAAGCGGGGGGACCAATCGATGAGCAGTTCTTC. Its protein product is CASSYPNKAGGPIDEQFF.

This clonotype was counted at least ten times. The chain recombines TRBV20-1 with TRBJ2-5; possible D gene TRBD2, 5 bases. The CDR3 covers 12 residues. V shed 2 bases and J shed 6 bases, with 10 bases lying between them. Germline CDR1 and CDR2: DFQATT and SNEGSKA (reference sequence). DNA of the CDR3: TGCAGTGCTAGACCGTTCGGGAAGACCCAGTACTTC. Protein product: CSARPFGKTQYF.

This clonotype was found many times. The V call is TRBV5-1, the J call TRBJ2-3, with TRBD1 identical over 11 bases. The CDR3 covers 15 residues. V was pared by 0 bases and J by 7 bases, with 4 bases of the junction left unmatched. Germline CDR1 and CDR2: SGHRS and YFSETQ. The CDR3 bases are TGCGCCAGCAGCTTGGAAGGGACAGGGGGATATACGCAGTATTTT. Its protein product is CASSLEGTGGYTQYF.

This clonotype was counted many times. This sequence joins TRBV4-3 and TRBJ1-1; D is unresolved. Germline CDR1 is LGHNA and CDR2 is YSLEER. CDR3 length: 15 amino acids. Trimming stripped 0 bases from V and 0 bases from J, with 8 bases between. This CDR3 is CASSQDGQLNTEAFF. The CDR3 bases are TGCGCCAGCAGCCAAGATGGGCAGCTGAACACTGAAGCTTTCTTT.

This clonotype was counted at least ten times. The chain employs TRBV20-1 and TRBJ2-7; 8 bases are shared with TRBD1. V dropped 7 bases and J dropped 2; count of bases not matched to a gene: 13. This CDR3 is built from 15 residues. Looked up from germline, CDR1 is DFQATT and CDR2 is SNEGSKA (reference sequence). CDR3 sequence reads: CSVKPGTGQTYEQYV. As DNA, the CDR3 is TGCAGTGTTAAACCCGGGACAGGCCAAACCTACGAGCAGTACGTC.

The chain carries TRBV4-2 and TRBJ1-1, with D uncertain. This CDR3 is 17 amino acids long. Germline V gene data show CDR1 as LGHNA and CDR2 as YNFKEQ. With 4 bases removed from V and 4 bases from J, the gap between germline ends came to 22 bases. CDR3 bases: TGTGCCAGCAGCCCCCAATTGGGGATATCAGGATTCACTGAAGCTTTCTTT. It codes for CASSPQLGISGFTEAFF.

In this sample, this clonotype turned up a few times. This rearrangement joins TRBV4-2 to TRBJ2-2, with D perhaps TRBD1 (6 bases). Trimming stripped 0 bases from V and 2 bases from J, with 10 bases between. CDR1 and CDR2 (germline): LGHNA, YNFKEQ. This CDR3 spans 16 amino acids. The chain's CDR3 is CASSQDGTINTGELFF. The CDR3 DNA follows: TGTGCCAGCAGCCAAGATGGGACAATAAACACCGGGGAGCTGTTTTTT.

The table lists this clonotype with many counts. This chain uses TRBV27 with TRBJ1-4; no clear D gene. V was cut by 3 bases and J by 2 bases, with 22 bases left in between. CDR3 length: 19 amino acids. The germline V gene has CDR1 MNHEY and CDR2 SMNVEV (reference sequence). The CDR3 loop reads CASSLRPAGRLGTNEKLFF. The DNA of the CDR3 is TGTGCCAGCAGTTTGAGGCCAGCCGGGCGGTTAGGGACTAATGAAAAACTGTTTTTT.

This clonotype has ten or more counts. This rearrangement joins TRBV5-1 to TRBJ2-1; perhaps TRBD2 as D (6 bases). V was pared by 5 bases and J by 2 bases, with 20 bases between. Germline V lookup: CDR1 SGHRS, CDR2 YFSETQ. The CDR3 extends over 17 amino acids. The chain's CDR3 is CASSPTFRLGPYNEQFF. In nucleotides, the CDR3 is TGCGCCAGCAGTCCCACCTTTCGACTAGGACCCTACAATGAGCAGTTCTTC. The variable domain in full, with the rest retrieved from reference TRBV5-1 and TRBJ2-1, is KAGVTQTPRYLIKTRGQQVTLSCSPISGHRSVSWYQQTPGQGLQFLFEYFSETQRNKGNFPGRFSGRQFSNSRSEMNVSTLELGDSALYLCASSPTFRLGPYNEQFFGPGTRLTVL.

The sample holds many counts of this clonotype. The CDR3 is CASSPRQGNTGELFF. In DNA form, the CDR3 reads TGTGCCAGCAGCCCCAGACAGGGGAATACCGGGGAGCTGTTTTTT. J is TRBJ2-2 and V is TRBV12-3 or TRBV12-4; 8 nucleotides align to TRBD1. Germline trimming cut 6 bases from V and 5 bases from J; bases unmatched to any gene: 8. This CDR3 spans 15 amino acids.

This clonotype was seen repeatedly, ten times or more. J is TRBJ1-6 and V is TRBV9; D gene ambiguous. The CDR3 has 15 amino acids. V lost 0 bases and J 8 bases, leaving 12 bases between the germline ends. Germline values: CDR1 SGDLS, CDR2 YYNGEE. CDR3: CASSVDSRWHSPLHF. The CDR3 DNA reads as TGTGCCAGCAGCGTAGACTCCCGTTGGCATTCACCCCTCCACTTT.

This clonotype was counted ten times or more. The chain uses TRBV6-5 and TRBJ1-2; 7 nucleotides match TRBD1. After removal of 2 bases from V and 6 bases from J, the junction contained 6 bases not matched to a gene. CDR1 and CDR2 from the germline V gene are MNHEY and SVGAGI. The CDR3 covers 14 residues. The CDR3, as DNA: TGTGCCAGCAGTTACCACGAGGGGGCGAATGGCTACACCTTC. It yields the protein CASSYHEGANGYTF.

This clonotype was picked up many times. The CDR3 loop reads CATSALLADQETQYF. CDR3 DNA sequence: TGTGCCACCAGCGCCCTTCTAGCGGACCAAGAGACCCAGTACTTC. The rearrangement links TRBV24-1 to TRBJ2-5; 7 nucleotides align to TRBD2. With 7 bases clipped from V and 0 bases from J, the junction kept 7 bases outside the gene matches. Germline values: CDR1 KGHDR, CDR2 SFDVKD. This CDR3 is 15 amino acids long.

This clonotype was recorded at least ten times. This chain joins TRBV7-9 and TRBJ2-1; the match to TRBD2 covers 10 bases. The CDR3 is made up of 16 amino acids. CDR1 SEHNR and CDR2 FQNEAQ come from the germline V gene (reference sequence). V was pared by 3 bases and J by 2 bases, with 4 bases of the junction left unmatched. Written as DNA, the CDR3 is TGTGCCAGCAGCTTTAGCGGGGGGAAAACCTACAATGAGCAGTTCTTC. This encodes CASSFSGGKTYNEQFF.

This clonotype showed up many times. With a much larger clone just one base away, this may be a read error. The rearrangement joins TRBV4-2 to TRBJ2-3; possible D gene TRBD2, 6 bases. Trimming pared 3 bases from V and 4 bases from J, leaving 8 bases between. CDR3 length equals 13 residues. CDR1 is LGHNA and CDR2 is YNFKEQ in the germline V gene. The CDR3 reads CASSHPGADTQYF. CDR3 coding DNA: TGTGCCAGCAGCCACCCGGGAGCAGATACGCAGTATTTT.

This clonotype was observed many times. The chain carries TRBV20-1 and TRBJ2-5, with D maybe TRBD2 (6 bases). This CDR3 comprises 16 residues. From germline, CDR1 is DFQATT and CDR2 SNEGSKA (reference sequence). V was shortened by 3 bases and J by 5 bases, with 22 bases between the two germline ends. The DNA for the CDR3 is TGCAGTGCTAGTAACATAGCGCTTCTGGGGAGGGAGACCCAGTACTTC. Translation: CSASNIALLGRETQYF.